One and the same sample provided the 5 T cell receptor beta chains below, sequenced in a study of cytomegalovirus exposure and HLA in healthy donors. The PCR used 60 Vbeta and 13 Jbeta primers. Profiled with immunoSEQ multiplex PCR; TCRdb holds only in-frame clones, not every one. The table lists approximately 32,000 clones, more than 90% of them singletons. The specimen was PBMCs. These receptors originate from a woman younger than 30 in good health and CMV-seronegative.

J is TRBJ2-1 and V is TRBV29-1; tentatively, D is TRBD1 (6 bases). V dropped 7 bases and J dropped 0 bases, with 16 bases sitting between them. The CDR3 length is 15 residues. Germline assignment: CDR1 SQVTM and CDR2 ANQGSEA. The CDR3 DNA follows: TGCAGCGCCGAACGACAGGTAGTCTCCTACAATGAGCAGTTCTTC. The encoded protein is CSAERQVVSYNEQFF.

For the CDR3, the DNA is TGTGCCAGCAGTTTATCAGGGAGGAGTGGAAGCAATCAGCCCCAGCATTTT. Translation gives CASSLSGRSGSNQPQHF. The chain joins TRBV27 to TRBJ1-5; D is unclear. There are 17 residues in the CDR3. Germline V gives CDR1 MNHEY, CDR2 SMNVEV (reference sequence). Trimming removed 0 bases at V and 1 base at J, with 13 bases between.

The chain uses TRBV5-1 and TRBJ2-7, with 9 nucleotides matching TRBD1. Germline V gene sequence: CDR1 SGHRS, CDR2 YFSETQ. Unmatched junction bases numbered 10, after V lost 0 bases and J lost 9 bases. CDR3 length equals 15 residues. The CDR3 here is CASSLGTGEVGRQYF. CDR3 DNA sequence: TGCGCCAGCAGCTTGGGGACAGGGGAAGTAGGGCGGCAGTACTTC.

The rearrangement links TRBV5-1 to TRBJ1-1; D unclear. The ends were cut back, 0 bases at V and 1 base at J, with 7 bases in the middle. This CDR3 comprises 14 residues. Germline V gene data show CDR1 as SGHRS and CDR2 as YFSETQ. CDR3 in DNA: TGCGCCAGCAGCTTGGAACCACAGAACACTGAAGCTTTCTTT. Protein: CASSLEPQNTEAFF.

This chain links TRBV6-4 with TRBJ2-4; perhaps TRBD2 as D (6 bases). Per the germline V gene, CDR1 is MRHNA and CDR2 is SNTAGT. V gave up 3 bases and J gave up 3 bases, with 18 bases separating them. The CDR3 spans 17 residues. Written as DNA, the CDR3 is TGTGCCAGCAGTGAGCTACTAGCCCGGGGTGGCAAAAACATTCAGTACTTC. Residues: CASSELLARGGKNIQYF.